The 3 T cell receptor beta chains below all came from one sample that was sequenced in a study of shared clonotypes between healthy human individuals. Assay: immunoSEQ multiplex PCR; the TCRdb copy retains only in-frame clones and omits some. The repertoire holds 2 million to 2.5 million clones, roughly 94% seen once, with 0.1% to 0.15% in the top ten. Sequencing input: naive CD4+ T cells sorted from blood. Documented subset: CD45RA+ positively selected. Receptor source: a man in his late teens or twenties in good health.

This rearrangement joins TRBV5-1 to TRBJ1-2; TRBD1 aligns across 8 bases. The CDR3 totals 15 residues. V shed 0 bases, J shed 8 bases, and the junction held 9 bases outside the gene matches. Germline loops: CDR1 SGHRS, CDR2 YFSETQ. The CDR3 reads CASSLAAGGARGYTF. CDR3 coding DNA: TGCGCCAGCAGCTTGGCGGCAGGGGGCGCGAGGGGCTACACCTTC.

The CDR3 protein is CSVLLVPQETQYF. In nucleotides, the CDR3 is TGCAGCGTCCTACTTGTCCCTCAGGAGACCCAGTACTTC. This chain uses TRBV29-1 with TRBJ2-5; D unclear. This CDR3 has 13 amino acids. Per germline, CDR1 SQVTM and CDR2 ANQGSEA. Trimming stripped 6 bases from V and 5 bases from J, with 16 bases between.

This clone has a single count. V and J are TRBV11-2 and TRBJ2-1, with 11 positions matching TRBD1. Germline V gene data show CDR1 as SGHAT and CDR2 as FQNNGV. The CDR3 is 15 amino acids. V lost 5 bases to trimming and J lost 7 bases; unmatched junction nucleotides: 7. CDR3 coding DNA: TGTGCCAGCAGCGCGGGACAGGGGGTAGGGAATGAGCAGTTCTTC. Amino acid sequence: CASSAGQGVGNEQFF.